This T cell receptor (beta chain) appears in the sequencing data of a study of shared clonotypes between healthy human individuals. The donor population consisted of healthy HIV-negative adults with no recent acute infections or vaccinations. The study, taken as a whole, reports: The sharing of approximately 5.1% of naive CD4 clonotypes was seen across a few donors.

With regard to this clone: The antigen is unknown.

This CDR3 is 15 amino acids long. From germline, CDR1 is MNHEY and CDR2 SMNVEV (reference sequence). The V gene lost 2 bases and the J gene lost 4 bases, with 12 bases spanning the gap. Profiled with immunoSEQ multiplex PCR; TCRdb holds only in-frame clones, not every one. The repertoire holds 2,500,000 or so clones, with about 90% as singletons. The source is a man between 18 and 35 years old in good health. Some clones in this sample may be carry-over from other donors' samples. Material for sequencing was naive CD4+ T cells from PBMCs. This sample's subset: CD45RA+ positively selected. This sequence joins TRBV27 and TRBJ2-1, with TRBD2 as a possible D gene (5 bases). CDR3 sequence: CASSLRRPRYNEQFF. CDR3 nucleotide sequence: TGTGCCAGCAGTTTAAGGAGGCCCCGATACAATGAGCAGTTCTTC.